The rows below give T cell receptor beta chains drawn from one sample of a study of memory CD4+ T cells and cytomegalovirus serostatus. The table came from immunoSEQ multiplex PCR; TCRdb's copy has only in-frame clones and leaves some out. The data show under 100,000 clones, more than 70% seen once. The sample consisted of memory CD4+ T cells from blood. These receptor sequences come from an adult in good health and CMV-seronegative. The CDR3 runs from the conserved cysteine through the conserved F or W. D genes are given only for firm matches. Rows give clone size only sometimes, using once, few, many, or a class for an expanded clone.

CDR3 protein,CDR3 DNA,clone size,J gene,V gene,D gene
CASGRTNLTGSEQFF,TGTGCTAGTGGTCGGACAAACCTCACAGGGTCCGAGCAGTTCTTC,once,TRBJ2-1,TRBV12-5,-
CASSSLGQVYTEAFF,TGTGCCAGCAGCTCTTTGGGACAGGTTTACACTGAAGCTTTCTTT,-,TRBJ1-1,TRBV11-2,TRBD1
CASNRPDQGPEAFF,TGCGCCAGCAACCGACCCGATCAGGGACCTGAAGCTTTCTTT,-,TRBJ1-1,TRBV10-2,-
CAISGQLNTEAFF,TGTGCCATCAGCGGACAGCTCAACACTGAAGCTTTCTTT,-,TRBJ1-1,TRBV10-3,-
CASSRGRSHGDTQYF,TGTGCCAGCAGCCGGGGCAGGTCCCATGGGGATACGCAGTATTTT,-,TRBJ2-3,TRBV11-3,-
CASSLAGGIIGGYTF,TGTGCCAGCAGCTTAGCCGGGGGTATAATCGGAGGCTACACCTTC,-,TRBJ1-2,TRBV7-9,-
CASSLRRGQNTEAFF,TGTGCCAGCAGCTTAAGAAGGGGCCAGAACACTGAAGCTTTCTTT,-,TRBJ1-1,TRBV7-3,-
CASRPDRGFTEKLFF,TGTGCCAGCCGCCCAGACAGGGGTTTTACTGAAAAACTGTTTTTT,few,TRBJ1-4,TRBV4-2,TRBD1
CASSFFSTGLYEQYF,TGTGCCAGCAGCTTTTTTTCTACAGGGTTATACGAGCAGTACTTC,few,TRBJ2-7,TRBV7-9,-
CASSLLGGDTGELFF,TGTGCCAGCAGCTTACTTGGGGGGGACACCGGGGAGCTGTTTTTT,-,TRBJ2-2,TRBV7-3,TRBD2
CASSLVFSGGPGVEQYF,TGTGCCAGCAGCTTAGTGTTTAGCGGGGGACCTGGGGTAGAGCAGTACTTC,-,TRBJ2-7,TRBV7-2,TRBD2
CASRYDRDTEAFF,TGTGCCAGCAGATACGACAGGGACACTGAAGCTTTCTTT,-,TRBJ1-1,TRBV6-1,TRBD1
CASSFSLRNRDYGYTF,TGTGCCAGCAGCTTTTCGTTACGAAATCGGGACTATGGCTACACCTTC,-,TRBJ1-2,TRBV7-8,-
CASSQETWATEAFF,TGCGCCAGCAGCCAAGAGACGTGGGCCACTGAAGCTTTCTTT,-,TRBJ1-1,TRBV4-3,-
CATAVAGGQNEQFF,TGTGCCACCGCGGTGGCGGGGGGGCAAAATGAGCAGTTCTTC,-,TRBJ2-1,TRBV10-3,TRBD2
CARSSNGTGGRTDTQYF,TGTGCCAGAAGCTCGAACGGGACAGGGGGCCGTACAGATACGCAGTATTTT,-,TRBJ2-3,TRBV5-3,TRBD1
CASSPGTGRSGNTIYF,TGCGCCAGCAGCCCGGGGACCGGTCGATCTGGAAACACCATATATTTT,-,TRBJ1-3,TRBV4-1,-
CASSYRVTTDTQYF,TGTGCCAGCAGCTACAGGGTAACCACAGATACGCAGTATTTT,-,TRBJ2-3,TRBV2,-
CASTKGGPNTEAFF,TGTGCCAGCACCAAGGGGGGGCCTAACACTGAAGCTTTCTTT,-,TRBJ1-1,TRBV7-6,-
CASSLAVSGGSGNTIYF,TGTGCCAGCAGCTTAGCGGTGTCAGGCGGCTCTGGAAACACCATATATTTT,-,TRBJ1-3,TRBV7-9,-
CASSLGQSNQPQHF,TGTGCCAGCAGTTTGGGACAGAGCAATCAGCCCCAGCATTTT,-,TRBJ1-5,TRBV28,TRBD1
CASRNRATNEKLFF,TGTGCCAGCAGAAACCGGGCAACTAATGAAAAACTGTTTTTT,-,TRBJ1-4,TRBV6-5,-
CASSLAQGARDTQYF,TGCGCCAGCAGCTTGGCCCAGGGGGCGAGAGATACGCAGTATTTT,-,TRBJ2-3,TRBV5-1,TRBD1
CASREGVRDEQFF,TGCGCCAGCAGGGAAGGGGTACGTGATGAGCAGTTCTTC,-,TRBJ2-1,TRBV10-1,-
CASSPLAGANNEQFF,TGTGCCAGCTCACCCCTAGCGGGGGCCAACAATGAGCAGTTCTTC,-,TRBJ2-1,TRBV18,TRBD2
CASNQDFTGRFGYTF,TGTGCCAGTAACCAGGATTTTACAGGGCGATTTGGCTACACCTTC,-,TRBJ1-2,TRBV19,-
CASSWEVRGGTQYF,TGCGCCAGCAGCTGGGAGGTTAGGGGAGGTACGCAGTATTTT,-,TRBJ2-3,TRBV5-1,-